The entry below gives a single T cell receptor beta chain sequence along with its context. Its antigen is still unknown. The sample comes from a study of cytotoxic CD8 clonotypes in ibrutinib-treated CLL. The table came from immunoSEQ multiplex PCR; TCRdb's copy has only in-frame clones and leaves some out. The table lists 150,000 or so clones, 70% to 90% of them singletons. Study-wide points: Clonality was higher at baseline than in age-matched healthy donors and tracked circulating CD8+ T-cell counts.

The V end lost 3 bases, the J end lost 4 bases, and 18 bases lay between the germline ends. In germline, CDR1 is SEHNR, CDR2 FQNEAQ (reference sequence). The length of the CDR3 is 16 residues. This sequence originates from a human donor with chronic lymphocytic leukemia. This sample comprised PBMCs, obtained at disease progression, from a patient treated with ibrutinib. This rearrangement joins TRBV7-9 to TRBJ1-2; a possible D gene is TRBD1 (6 bases). CDR3 sequence reads: CASSLGPDRTLYGYTF. The DNA for the CDR3 is TGTGCCAGCAGCTTGGGGCCCGACAGGACCCTCTATGGCTACACCTTC.